The 7 T cell receptor beta chains in this list originate from one sample, sequenced in a study of shared clonotypes between healthy human individuals. Clones were sequenced by immunoSEQ multiplex PCR, and TCRdb holds only the in-frame ones, with some missing. This table holds about 450,000 clones, roughly 80% found once. Material for sequencing was PBMCs. The source of these receptors is a middle-aged woman in good health. Some clones in this sample may be carry-over from other donors' samples.

This rearrangement joins TRBV6-5 to TRBJ2-7, with 7 bases aligning to TRBD1. The V segment lost 7 bases and the J segment 2 bases; nucleotides outside the gene matches: 11. In germline, CDR1 is MNHEY, CDR2 SVGAGI. This CDR3 has 15 residues. CDR3 sequence: CASNREGADPYEQYF. The CDR3 DNA reads TGTGCCAGCAACCGAGAGGGGGCGGACCCCTACGAGCAGTACTTC.

The V call is TRBV27, the J call TRBJ2-5; D is perhaps TRBD1 (5 bases). The CDR3 totals 17 residues. Germline values: CDR1 MNHEY, CDR2 SMNVEV (reference sequence). The V gene lost 2 bases and the J gene lost 2 bases, with 18 bases spanning the gap. Here the CDR3 DNA reads TGTGCCAGCAGTTTAAACAAAGGGGCAGGCCCGCAAGAGACCCAGTACTTC. Translating it yields CASSLNKGAGPQETQYF.

V gene TRBV19 combines with J gene TRBJ2-7; D uncertain. The ends were cut back, 5 bases at V and 0 bases at J, with 11 bases in the middle. Looked up from germline, CDR1 is LNHDA and CDR2 is SQIVND (reference sequence). The CDR3 runs 14 residues. CDR3 sequence reads: CASSFRVPSYEQYF. The CDR3 DNA follows: TGTGCCAGTAGTTTCCGGGTGCCCTCCTACGAGCAGTACTTC.

The rearrangement uses TRBV4-1 and TRBJ2-5; 13 bases align to TRBD2. The end of the DNA aligns better with TRBJ2-7, so the J call may be wrong. Per germline, CDR1 MGHRA and CDR2 YSYEKL. This CDR3 comprises 14 residues. CDR3 coding DNA: TGCGCCAGCAGCCGGACTAGCGGGAGCTACGAGCAGTACTTC. Translating it yields CASSRTSGSYEQYF.

The gene calls are TRBV11-3 and TRBJ2-3; no clear D. CDR3 length equals 14 residues. Germline V gene data show CDR1 as SGHNT and CDR2 as YENEEA. Trimming removed 1 base at V and 4 bases at J, with 9 bases between. The CDR3 DNA is TGTGCCAGCAGCTTAGTTTCTAGTTCAGATACGCAGTATTTT. Translation: CASSLVSSSDTQYF.

This sequence joins TRBV11-2 and TRBJ2-5, with D unresolved. This CDR3 is built from 16 residues. CDR1 is SGHAT and CDR2 is FQNNGV in the germline V gene. V lost 6 bases to trimming and J lost 2 bases, with 19 bases between them. The CDR3 bases are TGTGCCAGCAGTCGAAGGTTAGGTTTACAACAAGAGACCCAGTACTTC. The encoded protein is CASSRRLGLQQETQYF. The full variable domain, with the rest looked up from reference TRBV11-2 and TRBJ2-5, is EAGVAQSPRYKIIEKRQSVAFWCNPISGHATLYWYQQILGQGPKLLIQFQNNGVVDDSQLPKDRFSAERLKGVDSTLKIQPAKLEDSAVYLCASSRRLGLQQETQYFGPGTRLLVL.

This rearrangement joins TRBV28 to TRBJ2-1, with TRBD2 matching over 15 bases. CDR1 is MDHEN and CDR2 is SYDVKM in the germline V gene. The CDR3 is 17 amino acids. Germline trimming cut 6 bases from V and 2 bases from J; bases unmatched to any gene: 5. The CDR3 region has the DNA TGTGCCAGCAGCCCGGGACTAGCGGGAGGTACCTACAATGAGCAGTTCTTC. Translation: CASSPGLAGGTYNEQFF.